These 14 T cell receptor beta chains originate from one sample sequenced in a study of T cell changes during pregnancy in multiple sclerosis. Generated by immunoSEQ multiplex PCR, the TCRdb table keeps only in-frame clones and is missing some. The data hold approximately 110,000 clones, with 80% to 95% observed a single time. The sequencing used peripheral blood, collected after pregnancy. The receptors here all came from a female donor with multiple sclerosis, enrolled in a pregnancy study.

This clone showed up just once. As DNA, the CDR3 is TGTGCCAGCAGCGTATCGAGCGGGGGGACCCAAGAGACCCAGTACTTC. This encodes CASSVSSGGTQETQYF. The chain recombines TRBV9 with TRBJ2-5; 9 bases are a match to TRBD2. Germline V lookup: CDR1 SGDLS, CDR2 YYNGEE. The CDR3 has 16 residues. V shed 1 base and J 1 base; nucleotides not matched to a gene: 5.

The rearrangement joins TRBV2 to TRBJ2-3; 8 bases are a match to TRBD2. Looked up from germline, CDR1 is SNHLY and CDR2 is FYNNEI. V shed 5 bases and J 1 base; nucleotides not matched to a gene: 2. The CDR3 totals 14 residues. This CDR3 is CASSSSGGTDTQYF. The CDR3 region has the DNA TGTGCCAGCAGTAGTAGCGGGGGCACAGATACGCAGTATTTT.

The genes are TRBV12-5 and TRBJ1-2; 7 nucleotides align to TRBD1. The CDR3 covers 13 residues. The germline V gene has CDR1 LGHNT and CDR2 FRNRAP. V lost 3 bases and J lost 4; bases outside the gene matches: 2. CDR3 protein: CASGLSGGYGYTF. The CDR3, as DNA: TGTGCTAGTGGTTTATCAGGGGGCTATGGCTACACCTTC.

This sequence joins TRBV5-1 and TRBJ2-6; TRBD1 might be the D (5 bases). The germline V and J ends were trimmed by 3 bases and 0 bases, with 22 bases remaining between them. Germline V gives CDR1 SGHRS, CDR2 YFSETQ. This CDR3 is built from 20 residues. The CDR3 DNA follows: TGCGCCAGCAGCTACGACGCCCCGGTGGGGCCTAGCTCTGGGGCCAACGTCCTGACTTTC. Its translation: CASSYDAPVGPSSGANVLTF.

This clone was seen only once. The chain combines TRBV6-1 with TRBJ2-3; the match to TRBD2 covers 9 bases. The CDR3 is 14 residues long. The germline CDR1 and CDR2 sequences are MNHNS and SASEGT. V lost 4 bases, J lost 4 bases, and 3 bases stayed unmatched. CDR3 in DNA: TGTGCCAGCAGTGCTAGCGGGGCGGCAGATACGCAGTATTTT. Amino acid sequence: CASSASGAADTQYF.

The rearrangement joins TRBV4-1 to TRBJ2-1, with 9 bases identical to TRBD2. The germline V gene has CDR1 MGHRA and CDR2 YSYEKL. The J segment lost 10 bases and the V segment lost 3 bases, leaving 1 base of the junction unmatched. The CDR3 consists of 12 residues. CDR3 in amino acids: CASSQLAGEQFF. The CDR3 nucleotides are TGCGCCAGCAGCCAGCTAGCGGGGGAGCAGTTCTTC.

The chain couples TRBV27 to TRBJ1-6; D gene uncertain. From germline, CDR1 is MNHEY and CDR2 SMNVEV (reference sequence). Deletions cut 5 bases from V and 7 bases from J, with 12 bases between. CDR3 length: 14 residues. The CDR3 protein is CASSPRSTNSPLHF. In DNA form, the CDR3 reads TGTGCCAGCAGTCCCCGCAGTACCAATTCACCCCTCCACTTT.

The chain has TRBV27 and TRBJ1-5; a possible D gene is TRBD1 (6 bases). CDR3 length equals 14 residues. CDR1 MNHEY and CDR2 SMNVEV come from the germline V gene (reference sequence). V lost 7 bases to trimming and J lost 6 bases, with 16 bases between them. This CDR3 reads CASTSGGRGQPQHF. As DNA, the CDR3 is TGTGCCAGCACCTCCGGGGGGCGAGGTCAGCCCCAGCATTTT.

This sequence joins TRBV29-1 and TRBJ2-1; 11 nucleotides line up with TRBD2. V was pared by 5 bases and J by 4 bases, with 7 bases of the junction left unmatched. The CDR3 contains 15 residues. Germline V lookup: CDR1 SQVTM, CDR2 ANQGSEA. Here the CDR3 DNA reads TGCAGCGTTCGCTTCCTAGCGGGGGGTTACAATGAGCAGTTCTTC. Translating gives CSVRFLAGGYNEQFF.

The rearrangement uses TRBV27 and TRBJ1-2, with D perhaps TRBD1 (6 bases). The CDR3 is 14 amino acids. Germline V lookup: CDR1 MNHEY, CDR2 SMNVEV (reference sequence). With 4 bases removed from V and 6 bases from J, the gap between germline ends came to 15 bases. CDR3 nucleotides: TGTGCCAGCAGTTCCTCGCACAGGGATAATGGCTACACCTTC. Its protein is CASSSSHRDNGYTF.

The CDR3 protein is CASSQFETPVNQPQHF. In DNA, the CDR3 is TGTGCCAGCAGCCAATTTGAGACACCTGTAAATCAGCCCCAGCATTTT. This chain links TRBV4-2 with TRBJ1-5, with unresolved D. CDR1 and CDR2 (germline): LGHNA, YNFKEQ. V gave up 2 bases and J gave up 4 bases, with 15 bases separating them. The CDR3 consists of 16 residues.

The chain combines TRBV6-5 with TRBJ1-1, with 8 bases that match TRBD1. With V trimmed by 5 bases and J by 3 bases, 8 bases remained unmatched. CDR1 and CDR2 from the germline V gene are MNHEY and SVGAGI. This CDR3 contains 15 residues. The CDR3 region has the DNA TGTGCCAGCAGTCTTCAGGGGACAGGTTACACTGAAGCTTTCTTT. Amino acids: CASSLQGTGYTEAFF.

The chain is built from TRBV5-4 and TRBJ2-1; 9 positions agree with TRBD2. The CDR3 contains 16 residues. Germline V gene lookup returns CDR1 SGHNT and CDR2 YYREEE (reference sequence). V shed 0 bases and J 9 bases; nucleotides not matched to a gene: 10. The CDR3 protein is CASSLGLGGGVIEQFF. The CDR3 nucleotides are TGTGCCAGCAGCTTGGGTTTGGGCGGGGGGGTTATTGAGCAGTTCTTC.

This chain links TRBV21-1 with TRBJ1-1. TRBV21-1 is a pseudogene. The CDR3 covers 14 residues. The CDR3 bases are TGTGCCAGCAGCAAAGCGCGGCAGCTCACTGAAGCTTTCTTT. It specifies CASSKARQLTEAFF.